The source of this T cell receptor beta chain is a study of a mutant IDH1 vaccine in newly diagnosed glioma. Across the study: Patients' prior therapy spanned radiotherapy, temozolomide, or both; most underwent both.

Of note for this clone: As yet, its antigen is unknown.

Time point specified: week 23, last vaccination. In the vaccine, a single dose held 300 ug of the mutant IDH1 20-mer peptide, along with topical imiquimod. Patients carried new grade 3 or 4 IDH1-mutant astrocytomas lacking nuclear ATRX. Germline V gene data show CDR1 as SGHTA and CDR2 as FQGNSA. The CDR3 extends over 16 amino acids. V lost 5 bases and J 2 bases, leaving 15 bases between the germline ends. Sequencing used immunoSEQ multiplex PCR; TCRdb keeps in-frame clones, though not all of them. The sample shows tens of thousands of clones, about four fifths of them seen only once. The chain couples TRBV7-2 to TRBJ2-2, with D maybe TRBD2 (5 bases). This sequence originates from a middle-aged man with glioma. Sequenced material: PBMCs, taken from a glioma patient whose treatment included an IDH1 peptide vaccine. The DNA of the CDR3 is TGTGCCAGCAGCCCGAGGGCGAGCTTAAACACCGGGGAGCTGTTTTTT. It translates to CASSPRASLNTGELFF.